The 9 T cell receptor beta chains presented below share a single source sample, sequenced in a study of CD8 T cells in ankylosing spondylitis. TCRdb processed the 5' RACE reads anew with MiXCR; each CDR3 protein has one entry. The repertoire has 250,000 to 400,000 distinct CDR3 sequences, approximately 10% of them found once; the top ten carry roughly a tenth. Source material: blood, either unsorted or a sorted T cell fraction (not recorded which). These receptors all stem from a female donor with ankylosing spondylitis or in good health (not recorded which).

This clonotype was picked up many times. The chain couples TRBV12-3 or TRBV12-4 to TRBJ1-5, with D perhaps TRBD1 (5 bases). The V and J ends lost 4 bases and 1 base respectively, with 11 bases between them. The CDR3 totals 15 residues. The CDR3 protein is CASSSSGSSNQPQHF. In DNA form, the CDR3 reads TGTGCCAGCAGTTCCTCAGGGAGCAGCAATCAGCCCCAGCATTTT.

This clonotype was seen at least ten times. The CDR3 bases are TGTGCCAGCATGACAGGGAGATTTGACACTGAAGCTTTCTTT. It translates to CASMTGRFDTEAFF. This chain joins TRBV12-3 or TRBV12-4 and TRBJ1-1, with 7 bases matching TRBD1. This CDR3 spans 14 amino acids. V lost 7 bases and J lost 3; bases outside the gene matches: 8.

This clonotype was detected only a few times. The chain combines TRBV28 with TRBJ1-1, with D possibly TRBD1 on 6 matching bases. The CDR3 contains 13 residues. Per germline, CDR1 MDHEN and CDR2 SYDVKM. Trimming removed 10 bases at V and 1 base at J, with 13 bases between. CDR3 coding DNA: TGTGCCACTGCGGGGGGGGCGAACACTGAAGCTTTCTTT. This gives the protein CATAGGANTEAFF.

This clonotype has a count of ten or more. The rearrangement joins TRBV5-1 to TRBJ1-3; 8 positions match TRBD1. This CDR3 is 16 amino acids long. CDR1 and CDR2 (germline): SGHRS, YFSETQ. Losses at the gene ends were 2 bases for V and 2 bases for J; bases not matched to a gene: 6. In nucleotides, the CDR3 is TGCGCCAGCAGCTTCGGGGACAGGTTCCCTGGAAACACCATATATTTT. Translating gives CASSFGDRFPGNTIYF.

The genes are TRBV28 and TRBJ2-3, with D possibly TRBD2 on 5 matching bases. In germline, CDR1 is MDHEN, CDR2 SYDVKM. Trimming stripped 7 bases from V and 7 bases from J, with 15 bases between. The CDR3 is made up of 13 amino acids. The CDR3 loop reads CASNREIMNTQYF. CDR3 in DNA: TGTGCCAGCAATAGGGAGATCATGAATACGCAGTATTTT. Full variable domain (remainder filled in from reference TRBV28 and TRBJ2-3): DVKVTQSSRYLVKRTGEKVFLECVQDMDHENMFWYRQDPGLGLRLIYFSYDVKMKEKGDIPEGYSVSREKKERFSLILESASTNQTSMYLCASNREIMNTQYFGPGTRLTVL.

This clonotype was seen more than once but under ten times. The chain joins TRBV20-1 to TRBJ2-7; D gene unclear. CDR1 is DFQATT and CDR2 is SNEGSKA in the germline V gene (reference sequence). The CDR3 loop spans 13 amino acids. Trimming pared 0 bases from V and 4 bases from J, leaving 10 bases between. CDR3 sequence: CSARDSIGYEQYF. The CDR3, as DNA: TGCAGTGCTAGAGATTCGATCGGTTACGAGCAGTACTTC.

In its sample, this clonotype was seen many times. The chain employs TRBV20-1 and TRBJ2-7; D is possibly TRBD2 (6 bases). Germline V CDR1 and CDR2: DFQATT, SNEGSKA (reference sequence). Trimming stripped 3 bases from V and 0 bases from J, with 15 bases between. The CDR3 covers 15 residues. The CDR3 loop reads CSASPDGSLSYEQYF. The CDR3 nucleotides read TGCAGTGCTAGCCCAGACGGGAGCCTCTCCTACGAGCAGTACTTC.

This clonotype was seen only a few times. CDR3: CASSQSGTSVEQYF. The CDR3 DNA reads as TGTGCCAGCAGCCAATCCGGGACTAGCGTTGAGCAGTACTTC. The gene calls are TRBV7-9 and TRBJ2-7, with 10 bases that match TRBD2. The germline CDR1 and CDR2 sequences are SEHNR and FQNEAQ (reference sequence). J gave up 7 bases and V 5 bases, and 8 bases lay outside the gene matches. The CDR3 extends over 14 amino acids.

This clonotype was observed a handful of times. The chain is built from TRBV20-1 and TRBJ1-3, with D perhaps matching TRBD1 (6 bases). In germline, CDR1 is DFQATT, CDR2 SNEGSKA (reference sequence). This CDR3 is built from 17 residues. Trimming left V 0 bases short and J 2 bases short, with 17 bases between. CDR3 amino acids: CSARDPQTGPTGNTIYF. Written as DNA, the CDR3 is TGCAGTGCTAGAGATCCCCAGACAGGCCCTACTGGAAACACCATATATTTT.